This TCR beta chain stems from a study of circulating and synovial CD4+ cells in juvenile arthritis. Clones were read by immunoSEQ multiplex PCR, and TCRdb kept only the in-frame ones, dropping some. The top ten clones hold approximately 0.73% of a sample with 15,000 or so clones, about 90% of them seen once. Germline-derived CDR1 and CDR2 are LGHNA and YSLEER. The CDR3 sequence is 14 residues long. The ends were cut back, 1 base at V and 9 bases at J, with 13 bases in the middle. This clone is a singleton in its sample. The V gene is TRBV4-3, the J gene TRBJ2-1; no reliable D call. Sequencing was done on a sample of CD4+ T cells from blood. This clonotype was sampled from a human donor with juvenile idiopathic arthritis. The CDR3 DNA follows: TGCGCCAGCAGCCAAGCGCATTATGGGCGTGAGCAGTTCTTC. Translation: CASSQAHYGREQFF.